One and the same sample provided the 27 T cell receptor beta chains below, sequenced in a study of shared clonotypes between healthy human individuals. Only in-frame clones appear in the TCRdb table, and some are missing; sequencing was by immunoSEQ multiplex PCR. The sample shows approximately 2.3 million clones, approximately 93% of them seen only once. Sequenced material: naive CD4+ T cells from PBMCs. Regarding subset: CD45RA+ positively selected. Receptor source: a man between 18 and 35 years old in good health. Some clones in this sample may be carry-over from other donors' samples.

This clone is a singleton in its sample. This rearrangement joins TRBV30 to TRBJ2-3; D ambiguous. CDR3 size: 15 residues. Germline-derived CDR1 and CDR2 are GTSNPN and SVGIG (reference sequence). V was trimmed by 2 bases and J by 0 bases, leaving 12 bases between them. The CDR3 coding sequence is TGTGCCTGGAGTAGAGGAAAGACTAGCACAGATACGCAGTATTTT. This translates into CAWSRGKTSTDTQYF.

The CDR3 protein is CASSQGQGRGYTF. The CDR3 DNA is TGTGCCAGCAGCCAAGGACAGGGCCGTGGCTACACCTTC. This sequence joins TRBV14 and TRBJ1-2; 7 nucleotides agree with TRBD1. Unmatched junction bases numbered 3, after V lost 1 base and J lost 7 bases. The CDR3 extends over 13 amino acids. In germline, CDR1 is SGHDN, CDR2 FVKESK.

This chain links TRBV13 with TRBJ2-1, with 7 positions matching TRBD2. In germline, CDR1 is PRHDT, CDR2 FYEKMQ (reference sequence). V lost 5 bases to trimming and J lost 6 bases; unmatched junction nucleotides: 7. The CDR3 is 14 amino acids. CDR3 sequence reads: CASSQVAGSNEQFF. CDR3 in DNA: TGTGCCAGCAGCCAAGTAGCGGGCAGCAATGAGCAGTTCTTC.

V usage is TRBV6-5 and J usage is TRBJ2-7, with TRBD1 matching 7 bases. Looked up from germline, CDR1 is MNHEY and CDR2 is SVGAGI. After removal of 0 bases from V and 3 bases from J, the junction contained 5 bases not matched to a gene. The CDR3 loop spans 15 amino acids. The CDR3 reads CASSYSPGTDYEQYF. The CDR3 DNA is TGTGCCAGCAGTTACTCCCCGGGGACAGACTACGAGCAGTACTTC.

The chain links TRBV30 to TRBJ2-1; D ambiguous. The germline V and J ends were trimmed by 5 bases and 3 bases, with 14 bases remaining between them. From germline, CDR1 is GTSNPN and CDR2 SVGIG (reference sequence). The CDR3 spans 14 residues. CDR3 protein: CAWGDNPLYNEQFF. Written as DNA, the CDR3 is TGTGCCTGGGGGGATAACCCACTCTACAATGAGCAGTTCTTC. Looking up the rest from reference TRBV30 and TRBJ2-1 gives the full variable domain: SQTIHQWPATLVQPVGSPLSLECTVEGTSNPNLYWYRQAAGRGLQLLFYSVGIGQISSEVPQNLSASRPQDRQFILSSKKLLLSDSGFYLCAWGDNPLYNEQFFGPGTRLTVL.

This chain connects TRBV29-1 to TRBJ1-5; D may be TRBD1 (6 bases). The length of the CDR3 is 14 residues. Germline values: CDR1 SQVTM, CDR2 ANQGSEA. Trimming stripped 4 bases from V and 0 bases from J, with 10 bases between. CDR3 in amino acids: CSVGAGASNQPQHF. The CDR3 nucleotides read TGCAGCGTTGGGGCAGGGGCTAGCAATCAGCCCCAGCATTTT.

Of note for this clone: Distinct nucleotide sequences in the sample also encode this CDR3. The chain joins TRBV9 to TRBJ2-3, with D possibly TRBD1 on 6 matching bases. The CDR3 is made up of 16 amino acids. Trimming removed 0 bases from V and 1 base from J, with 12 bases in between. Germline V gene data show CDR1 as SGDLS and CDR2 as YYNGEE. The CDR3 DNA follows: TGTGCCAGCAGCGTAGCTGGCAGGGGTGGCACAGATACGCAGTATTTT. It yields the protein CASSVAGRGGTDTQYF. Using reference TRBV9 and TRBJ2-3 for the parts outside the CDR3, the full variable domain is DSGVTQTPKHLITATGQRVTLRCSPRSGDLSVYWYQQSLDQGLQFLIQYYNGEERAKGNILERFSAQQFPDLHSELNLSSLELGDSALYFCASSVAGRGGTDTQYFGPGTRLTVL.

V gene TRBV28 combines with J gene TRBJ2-7, with D tentatively TRBD1 (6 bases). Trimming took 6 bases from V and 2 from J, leaving 20 bases between them. The CDR3 totals 16 residues. From germline, CDR1 is MDHEN and CDR2 SYDVKM. This chain's CDR3 is CASRGTYFLGTYEQYF. The CDR3 DNA sequence: TGTGCCAGCAGGGGGACATACTTTCTAGGGACCTACGAGCAGTACTTC.

Comment on this clone: This sample also contains other DNA sequences that code for the same CDR3. The chain joins TRBV7-2 to TRBJ2-1, with 13 bases aligning to TRBD2. The CDR3 extends over 15 amino acids. The germline V gene has CDR1 SGHTA and CDR2 FQGNSA. Trimming took 3 bases from V and 6 from J; bases not matched to a gene: 2. Written as DNA, the CDR3 is TGTGCCAGCAGCTTCCGACTAGCGGGAGGCAATGAGCAGTTCTTC. This sequence encodes CASSFRLAGGNEQFF.

The rearrangement links TRBV4-3 to TRBJ2-7; tentatively, D is TRBD1 or TRBD2 (5 bases each). There are 15 residues in the CDR3. Trimming took off 1 base at V and 1 base at J, with 11 bases between the two ends. Looked up from germline, CDR1 is LGHNA and CDR2 is YSLEER. CDR3 residues: CASSQVGARSYEQYF. CDR3 DNA: TGCGCCAGCAGCCAAGTCGGGGCGAGATCCTACGAGCAGTACTTC.

V gene TRBV4-2 combines with J gene TRBJ1-4; 10 nucleotides line up with TRBD1. V shed 7 bases and J 6 bases; nucleotides not matched to a gene: 8. The CDR3 covers 15 residues. The V gene's germline CDR1 is LGHNA and CDR2 YNFKEQ. CDR3 sequence reads: CASTKQGQGYEKLFF. CDR3 sequence (DNA): TGTGCCAGCACCAAACAGGGACAGGGGTATGAAAAACTGTTTTTT.

This chain connects TRBV29-1 to TRBJ1-5, with 9 bases fitting TRBD1. Germline-derived CDR1 and CDR2 are SQVTM and ANQGSEA. The length of the CDR3 is 13 residues. Germline trimming cut 6 bases from V and 7 bases from J; bases unmatched to any gene: 7. The CDR3 spells CSVRDREYQPQHF. DNA for the CDR3: TGCAGCGTGAGGGACAGGGAATACCAGCCCCAGCATTTT.

The chain carries TRBV28 and TRBJ1-4, with 9 nucleotides matching TRBD1. Germline V gene lookup returns CDR1 MDHEN and CDR2 SYDVKM. CDR3 length equals 14 residues. V was clipped by 7 bases and J by 6 bases; unmatched bases: 6. The CDR3, as DNA: TGTGCCAGCAAGGTCGGGACAGGGTATGAAAAACTGTTTTTT. This sequence encodes CASKVGTGYEKLFF.

The rearrangement joins TRBV28 to TRBJ1-1; D not certain. The germline gives CDR1 MDHEN, CDR2 SYDVKM. This CDR3 spans 13 amino acids. The V end lost 6 bases, the J end lost 2 bases, and 10 bases lay between the germline ends. CDR3 sequence: CASRWRTNTEAFF. The CDR3 DNA reads TGTGCCAGCAGATGGAGGACCAACACTGAAGCTTTCTTT.

The gene calls are TRBV4-1 and TRBJ2-7; 11 bases agree with TRBD1. The CDR3 contains 15 residues. Germline-derived CDR1 and CDR2 are MGHRA and YSYEKL. V shed 7 bases, J shed 3 bases, and the junction held 8 bases outside the gene matches. The chain's CDR3 is CASKTGTGGSYEQYF. The CDR3 region has the DNA TGCGCCAGCAAAACCGGGACAGGGGGTAGCTACGAGCAGTACTTC.

The rearrangement links TRBV7-8 to TRBJ2-2; unclear D gene. Germline CDR1 SGHVS, CDR2 FQNEAQ. Trimming left V 5 bases short and J 6 bases short, with 16 bases between. This CDR3 spans 15 amino acids. The CDR3 protein is CASSPRSTVAGELFF. DNA for the CDR3: TGTGCCAGCAGCCCCCGCAGTACTGTAGCCGGGGAGCTGTTTTTT. The full variable domain, in which reference TRBV7-8 and TRBJ2-2 provide the parts outside the CDR3, is GAGVSQSPRYKVAKRGQDVALRCDPISGHVSLFWYQQALGQGPEFLTYFQNEAQLDKSGLPSDRFFAERPEGSVSTLKIQRTQQEDSAVYLCASSPRSTVAGELFFGEGSRLTVL.

About this clone itself: Different DNA sequences within this sample yield the same CDR3. The chain uses TRBV9 and TRBJ2-3; tentatively, D is TRBD1 (6 bases). The CDR3 loop spans 13 amino acids. Germline values: CDR1 SGDLS, CDR2 YYNGEE. The V end lost 2 bases, the J end lost 6 bases, and 10 bases lay between the germline ends. CDR3 DNA: TGTGCCAGCAGCGTTGGGGGCGGGGATACGCAGTATTTT. Protein sequence: CASSVGGGDTQYF.

The genes are TRBV15 and TRBJ2-3, with 9 positions matching TRBD2. This CDR3 has 17 residues. V gave up 3 bases and J gave up 3 bases; unmatched junction bases: 10. CDR1 is LNHNV, CDR2 YYDKDF, per germline (reference sequence). CDR3 nucleotides: TGTGCCACCAGCAGGGGTAGCGGGAGAATGGGGACAGATACGCAGTATTTT. This encodes CATSRGSGRMGTDTQYF.

This chain connects TRBV10-3 to TRBJ2-7; the D is unclear. Germline loops: CDR1 ENHRY, CDR2 SYGVKD. Trimming left V 0 bases short and J 6 bases short, with 3 bases between. CDR3 length: 11 residues. The CDR3 DNA follows: TGTGCCATCAGTGAGTCTACCGAGCAGTACTTC. Translating it yields CAISESTEQYF.

The CDR3 DNA reads TGTGCCAGCAGGCAACCTCGGGCGGGAGGGCCGAGGACCGGGGAGCTGTTTTTT. Translating it yields CASRQPRAGGPRTGELFF. The chain employs TRBV2 and TRBJ2-2, with TRBD2 matching over 9 bases. J gave up 5 bases and V 6 bases, and 16 bases lay outside the gene matches. The CDR3 has 18 amino acids. Germline CDR1 reads SNHLY; CDR2 reads FYNNEI.

The chain has TRBV18 and TRBJ2-1, with 10 bases matching TRBD1. Trimming cost V 2 bases and J 7 bases; bases outside gene matches: 17. Germline values: CDR1 KGHSH, CDR2 LQKENI. The CDR3 length is 19 residues. The chain's CDR3 is CASSPTRMAGTGVSNEQFF. The CDR3 DNA reads TGTGCCAGCTCACCAACACGTATGGCCGGGACAGGGGTCTCTAATGAGCAGTTCTTC.

The rearrangement links TRBV2 to TRBJ1-1, with D possibly matching TRBD1 (6 bases). Germline-derived CDR1 and CDR2 are SNHLY and FYNNEI. This CDR3 comprises 14 residues. Trimming took 7 bases from V and 1 from J, leaving 13 bases between them. In DNA, the CDR3 is TGTGCCAGCACTGTGGACAGAGGGAACACTGAAGCTTTCTTT. Protein product: CASTVDRGNTEAFF.

The J gene is TRBJ1-1, the V gene TRBV15, with D uncertain. Germline V gene sequence: CDR1 LNHNV, CDR2 YYDKDF (reference sequence). V was pared by 4 bases and J by 1 base, with 7 bases between. The CDR3 consists of 13 residues. In DNA, the CDR3 is TGTGCCACCAGCATGGCCCCGAACACTGAAGCTTTCTTT. It codes for CATSMAPNTEAFF.

This chain links TRBV27 with TRBJ1-1; D perhaps matches TRBD1 (6 bases). V lost 0 bases, J lost 4 bases, and 12 bases lay in between. Germline V gives CDR1 MNHEY, CDR2 SMNVEV (reference sequence). The CDR3 has 15 amino acids. This chain's CDR3 is CASSLSPGVSTEAFF. CDR3 in DNA: TGTGCCAGCAGTTTATCGCCAGGGGTGAGCACTGAAGCTTTCTTT.

Here the CDR3 DNA reads TGTGCCAGCAGCTCACTCACGGGCACCATATATTTT. Translated, it gives CASSSLTGTIYF. The chain joins TRBV5-6 to TRBJ1-3; no clear D gene. The V gene's germline CDR1 is SGHDT and CDR2 YYEEEE. There are 12 residues in the CDR3. V was cut by 3 bases and J by 9 bases, with 10 bases left in between.

The chain carries TRBV27 and TRBJ1-1; TRBD1 matches at 8 bases. CDR3 length equals 15 residues. Trimming removed 6 bases from V and 5 bases from J; junction bases left unmatched: 11. Germline loops: CDR1 MNHEY, CDR2 SMNVEV (reference sequence). CDR3 DNA sequence: TGTGCCAGCAGCCCAGGGGGCGCGGGTCGGACTGAAGCTTTCTTT. Translation: CASSPGGAGRTEAFF.

Remarks on this clone: Compared with germline, one end of the junction differs, possibly owing to a read error. The chain links TRBV7-3 to TRBJ2-3; 8 positions match TRBD2. The germline CDR1 and CDR2 sequences are SGHTA and FQGTGA. There are 16 residues in the CDR3. The CDR3 bases are TGCGCCAGCAAGATTATCGGCGGGAGGCCCACAGATACGCAGTATTTT. Residues: CASKIIGGRPTDTQYF.